A selection of T cell receptor beta chains follows, all from one sample in a study of cytomegalovirus exposure and HLA in healthy donors. Generated by immunoSEQ multiplex PCR, the TCRdb table keeps only in-frame clones and is missing some. Among some 150,000 clones listed, 75% to 85% were seen once. The sequenced sample consisted of PBMCs. All receptors derive from a woman aged 50 to 60 in good health and CMV-seropositive. The CDR3 runs from the conserved cysteine through the conserved F or W. A D gene is named only where the DNA matches it firmly. Rows may omit the clone size; those that give it use once, few, many or a size class.

NA	NA	TRBV18	TRBJ1-6	TGTGCCAGCTCACCGACAGTAGCCAATTCACCCCTCCACTTT	CASSPTVANSPLHF
NA	NA	TRBV7-9	TRBJ1-2	TGTGCCAGCAGCTCCCACCCTGGGCAGGGTGGGGACTATGGCTACACCTTC	CASSSHPGQGGDYGYTF
TRBD2	few	TRBV18	TRBJ2-2	TGTGCCAGCTCGACCTATAGCGGGCAAGACACCGGGGAGCTGTTTTTT	CASSTYSGQDTGELFF
NA	NA	TRBV13	TRBJ2-7	TGTGCCAGCAGCTTAAGGGGCCGCGGCGATGAGCAGTACTTC	CASSLRGRGDEQYF
NA	once	TRBV2	TRBJ1-4	TGTGCCAGCAAGACCTCCGGGGGGGAAAAACTGTTTTTT	CASKTSGGEKLFF
NA	NA	TRBV7-9	TRBJ1-1	TGTGCCAGCAGCATCCCGGGGGGGGAGCTAGCTGAAGCTTTCTTT	CASSIPGGELAEAFF
TRBD2	NA	TRBV5-1	TRBJ2-3	TGCGCCAGCAGCCCCCAACTAGCGGGGAGCACAGATACGCAGTATTTT	CASSPQLAGSTDTQYF
TRBD1	few	TRBV15	TRBJ1-1	TGTGCCACCAGCAGAACCCAGGGACAGGGGGACACTGAAGCTTTCTTT	CATSRTQGQGDTEAFF
NA	NA	TRBV4-1	TRBJ1-5	TGCGCCAGCAGCCAAGGAGAGAGGATACAGCCCCAGCATTTT	CASSQGERIQPQHF
NA	NA	TRBV11-3	TRBJ2-1	TGTGCCAGCAGCCCTGGACACGTCAGGGACAATGAGCAGTTCTTC	CASSPGHVRDNEQFF
NA	NA	TRBV29-1	TRBJ2-1	TGCAGCGTTGAGGGGGCCCTGAGCTCCTACAATGAGCAGTTCTTC	CSVEGALSSYNEQFF
TRBD2	NA	TRBV4-1	TRBJ2-1	TGCGCCAGCAGCCAAGCGAATAGCGGGAGCTCCTACAATGAGCAGTTCTTC	CASSQANSGSSYNEQFF
NA	NA	TRBV7-6	TRBJ1-1	TGTGCCAGCAGCTCTCCGACGGACTTGAACACTGAAGCTTTCTTT	CASSSPTDLNTEAFF
TRBD1	once	TRBV18	TRBJ2-6	TGTGCCAGCTCACAGGGACAGGTGGCCGGGGCCAACGTCCTGACTTTC	CASSQGQVAGANVLTF
NA	once	TRBV9	TRBJ2-7	TGTGCCAGCAGCCTCCAAGGACAGCAAGCGCAGTACTTC	CASSLQGQQAQYF
NA	NA	TRBV27	TRBJ1-1	TGTGCCAGCAGTCCTGGAGGAGCGTGGGAATTGGCTGAAGCTTTCTTT	CASSPGGAWELAEAFF
NA	NA	TRBV6-1	TRBJ1-5	TGTGCCAGCAGTGAGATGGCAGGCCAATGGCCCCAGCATTTT	CASSEMAGQWPQHF
TRBD1	NA	TRBV27	TRBJ2-7	TGTGCCAGCAGTTTAAAGGGGGCTTTTGGGGAGCAGTACTTC	CASSLKGAFGEQYF
NA	NA	TRBV10-3	TRBJ1-2	TGTGCCATCAGCCCTCGGGGTAGCTATGGCTACACCTTC	CAISPRGSYGYTF
NA	once	TRBV10-1	TRBJ2-3	TGCGCCAGCAGTGCTCTTCGGGGGACAGATACGCAGTATTTT	CASSALRGTDTQYF
TRBD2	NA	TRBV2	TRBJ2-5	TGTGCCAGCTTGGGGTTAGCGGGAGTCGGGCAGTACTTC	CASLGLAGVGQYF
NA	few	TRBV5-1	TRBJ1-1	TGCGCCAGCAGCCCGGACGGGGGGAACACTGAAGCTTTCTTT	CASSPDGGNTEAFF
TRBD2	NA	TRBV12-5	TRBJ2-1	TGTGCTAGTGGTACATTCTTAGCGGGACGGTACAATGAGCAGTTCTTC	CASGTFLAGRYNEQFF
NA	few	TRBV7-8	TRBJ1-1	TGTGCCAGCAGCTTAGCCGTTTTAATGAACACTGAAGCTTTCTTT	CASSLAVLMNTEAFF
NA	NA	TRBV27	TRBJ2-3	TGTGCCAGCGGGCTGGGGGGAGGCACAGATACGCAGTATTTT	CASGLGGGTDTQYF
TRBD1	NA	TRBV5-4	TRBJ1-6	TGTGCCAGCAGCTCGCTGACAGGGGGACATAGGAATTCACCCCTCCACTTT	CASSSLTGGHRNSPLHF
NA	NA	TRBV5-1	TRBJ2-5	TGCGCCAGCAGCTTGGCTTTAGCGGAGGTAACCCAGTACTTC	CASSLALAEVTQYF
NA	few	TRBV4-2	TRBJ1-1	TGTGCCAGCAGCGGAAGCAGGGGCACTGAAGCTTTCTTT	CASSGSRGTEAFF
TRBD1	NA	TRBV7-2	TRBJ1-2	TGTGCCAGCAGCTTACCAGGGGGCTATGGCTACACCTTC	CASSLPGGYGYTF
NA	NA	TRBV2	TRBJ2-7	TGTGCCAGCAGCGGAGAGTACGAGCAGTACTTC	CASSGEYEQYF
TRBD1	NA	TRBV5-1	TRBJ1-2	TGCGCCAGCAGCTTACAGGGGGCTAGGAGAAACTATGGCTACACCTTC	CASSLQGARRNYGYTF
NA	NA	TRBV30	TRBJ1-5	TGTGCCTGGAGCCTAGGTAGCAATCAGCCCCAGCATTTT	CAWSLGSNQPQHF
NA	NA	TRBV18	TRBJ1-2	TGTGCCAGCTCACCACGGGGGGGCCAGGGCGCGGACTATGGCTACACCTTC	CASSPRGGQGADYGYTF
TRBD2	NA	TRBV15	TRBJ2-1	TGTGCCACCAGCAAACACCTAGCGGGGGCCTACAATGAGCAGTTCTTC	CATSKHLAGAYNEQFF
TRBD2	NA	TRBV28	TRBJ2-7	TGTGCCAGCAGGATTGGACTAGCGGACTACGAGCAGTACTTC	CASRIGLADYEQYF
NA	NA	TRBV30	TRBJ1-1	TGTGCCTGGAATCTCCCCGGGTCTGCGGTCCTAAGAGCTTTCTTT	CAWNLPGSAVLRAFF
TRBD2	NA	TRBV10-2	TRBJ2-1	TGCGCCAGCTTAAAGGCACTAGCGGATAACTACAATGAGCAGTTCTTC	CASLKALADNYNEQFF
TRBD1	NA	TRBV4-1	TRBJ2-2	TGCGCCAGCAACCCGGGACAGAGGTGGCACACCGGGGAGCTGTTTTTT	CASNPGQRWHTGELFF
TRBD1	few	TRBV18	TRBJ2-1	TGTGCCAGCTCACCACCGGGACAGGGTTCCTACAATGAGCAGTTCTTC	CASSPPGQGSYNEQFF
NA	NA	TRBV11-2	TRBJ2-2	TGTGCCAGCAGTTACAGGAAACTAACGAACACCGGGGAGCTGTTTTTT	CASSYRKLTNTGELFF
NA	NA	TRBV15	TRBJ1-1	TGTGCCACCAGCAGAGTGGACAGCCTTGAAGCTTTCTTT	CATSRVDSLEAFF